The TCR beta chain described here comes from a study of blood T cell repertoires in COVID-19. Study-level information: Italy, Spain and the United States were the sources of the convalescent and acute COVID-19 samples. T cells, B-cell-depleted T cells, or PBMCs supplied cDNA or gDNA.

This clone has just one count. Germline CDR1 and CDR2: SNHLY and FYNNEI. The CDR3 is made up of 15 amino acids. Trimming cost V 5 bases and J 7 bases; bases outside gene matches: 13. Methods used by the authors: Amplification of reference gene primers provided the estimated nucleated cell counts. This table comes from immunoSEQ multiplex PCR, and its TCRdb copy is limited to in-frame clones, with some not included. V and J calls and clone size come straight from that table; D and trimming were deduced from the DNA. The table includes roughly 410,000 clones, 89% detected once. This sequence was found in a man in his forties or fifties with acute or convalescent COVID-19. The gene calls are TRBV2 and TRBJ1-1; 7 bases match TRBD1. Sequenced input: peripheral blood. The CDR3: CASSSRGGQENEAFF. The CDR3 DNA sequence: TGTGCCAGCAGTAGTAGAGGGGGCCAGGAAAATGAAGCTTTCTTT.